This TCR beta chain is from a study of high-grade serous ovarian cancer treatment subgroups. Study-level information: Each sample yielded on average about 7,000 unique TCR beta rearrangements from over 12,000 reads.

Here immunoSEQ multiplex PCR was the method, and the copy in TCRdb shows in-frame clones only, minus some. This table has over 14,000 clones, 86% appearing once. Concerning this clone itself: What it binds is unknown.

Germline CDR1 reads WSHSY; CDR2 reads SAAADI. Trimming took off 7 bases at V and 6 bases at J, with 10 bases between the two ends. The CDR3 is made up of 13 amino acids. Tumor tissue was taken before any definitive surgery or chemotherapy was given. Findings and limits, study-wide: These tumor repertoires lack spatial information from bulk sequencing. Only CDR3 was analyzed; CDR1 and CDR2 were not. Tumors within one patient showed repertoire similarity of roughly 0.1 to 0.8.

This clonotype originated in a human donor with high-grade serous ovarian cancer. Sequenced input: tumor tissue. The chain joins TRBV10-2 to TRBJ1-6, with unresolved D. DNA of the CDR3: TGCGCCAGCAAGGTAGAGGCTAATTCACCCCTCCACTTT. It codes for CASKVEANSPLHF.